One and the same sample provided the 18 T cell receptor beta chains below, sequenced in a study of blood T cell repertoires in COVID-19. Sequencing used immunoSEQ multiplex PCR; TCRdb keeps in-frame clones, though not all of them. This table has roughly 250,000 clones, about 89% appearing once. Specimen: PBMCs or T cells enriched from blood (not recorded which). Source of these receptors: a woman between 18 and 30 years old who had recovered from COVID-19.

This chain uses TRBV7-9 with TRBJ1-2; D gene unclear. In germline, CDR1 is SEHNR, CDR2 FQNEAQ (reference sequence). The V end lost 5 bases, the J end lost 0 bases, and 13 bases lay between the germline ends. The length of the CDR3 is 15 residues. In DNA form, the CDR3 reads TGTGCCAGCAGCCCGGCAGCGACTGCTAACTATGGCTACACCTTC. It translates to CASSPAATANYGYTF.

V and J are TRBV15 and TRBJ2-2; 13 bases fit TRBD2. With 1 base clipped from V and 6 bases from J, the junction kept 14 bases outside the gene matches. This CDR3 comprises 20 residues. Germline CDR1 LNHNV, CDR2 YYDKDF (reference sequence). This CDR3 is CATSRVGPRLAGGIAGELFF. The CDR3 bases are TGTGCCACCAGCAGAGTGGGGCCTCGACTAGCGGGAGGAATAGCCGGGGAGCTGTTTTTT.

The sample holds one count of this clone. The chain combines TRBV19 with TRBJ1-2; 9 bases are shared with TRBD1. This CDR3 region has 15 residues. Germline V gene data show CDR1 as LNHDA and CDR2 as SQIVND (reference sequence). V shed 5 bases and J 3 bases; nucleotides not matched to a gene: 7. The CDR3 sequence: CASSERQGGHYGYTF. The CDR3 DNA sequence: TGTGCCAGTAGTGAACGACAGGGGGGACACTATGGCTACACCTTC. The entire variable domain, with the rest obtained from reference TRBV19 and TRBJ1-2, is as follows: DGGITQSPKYLFRKEGQNVTLSCEQNLNHDAMYWYRQDPGQGLRLIYYSQIVNDFQKGDIAEGYSVSREKKESFPLTVTSAQKNPTAFYLCASSERQGGHYGYTFGSGTRLTVV.

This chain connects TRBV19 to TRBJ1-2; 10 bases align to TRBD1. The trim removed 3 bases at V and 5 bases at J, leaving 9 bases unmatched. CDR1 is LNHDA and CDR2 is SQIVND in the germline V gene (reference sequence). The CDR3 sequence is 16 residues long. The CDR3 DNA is TGTGCCAGTAGTATTCCGGGACAGGGGTTTTATTATGGCTACACCTTC. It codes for CASSIPGQGFYYGYTF.

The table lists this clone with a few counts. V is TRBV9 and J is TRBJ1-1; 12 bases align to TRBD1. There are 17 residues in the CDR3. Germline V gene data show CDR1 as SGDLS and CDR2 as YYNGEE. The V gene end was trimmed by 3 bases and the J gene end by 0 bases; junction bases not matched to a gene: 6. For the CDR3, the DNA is TGTGCCAGCAGCGGTCCGGGACAGGGGGCCGTGAACACTGAAGCTTTCTTT. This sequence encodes CASSGPGQGAVNTEAFF.

The CDR3 sequence is CASSLGQGSSYEQYF. CDR3 nucleotide sequence: TGCGCCAGCAGCTTGGGGCAGGGTAGTTCCTACGAGCAGTACTTC. The chain employs TRBV5-1 and TRBJ2-7; a possible D gene is TRBD1 (5 bases). The CDR3 has 15 residues. V was cut by 0 bases and J by 1 base, with 11 bases left in between. Germline V CDR1 and CDR2: SGHRS, YFSETQ.

CDR3 sequence (DNA): TGTGCCAGTAGTAACCGTCAGGGCACTGAAGCTTTCTTT. Translation gives CASSNRQGTEAFF. The V and J genes are TRBV19 and TRBJ1-1, with D possibly matching TRBD1 (5 bases). Germline CDR1 LNHDA, CDR2 SQIVND (reference sequence). The V end lost 4 bases, the J end lost 4 bases, and 10 bases lay between the germline ends. The CDR3 totals 13 residues. The entire variable domain, with the rest obtained from reference TRBV19 and TRBJ1-1, is as follows: DGGITQSPKYLFRKEGQNVTLSCEQNLNHDAMYWYRQDPGQGLRLIYYSQIVNDFQKGDIAEGYSVSREKKESFPLTVTSAQKNPTAFYLCASSNRQGTEAFFGQGTRLTVV.

For the CDR3, the DNA is TGTGCCAGCAGTTACTCGACAGGGGGCAGTTCACCCCTCCACTTT. Translation: CASSYSTGGSSPLHF. The chain uses TRBV6-5 and TRBJ1-6; 10 nucleotides align to TRBD1. There are 15 residues in the CDR3. From germline, CDR1 is MNHEY and CDR2 SVGAGI. Germline trimming cut 0 bases from V and 9 bases from J; bases unmatched to any gene: 2.

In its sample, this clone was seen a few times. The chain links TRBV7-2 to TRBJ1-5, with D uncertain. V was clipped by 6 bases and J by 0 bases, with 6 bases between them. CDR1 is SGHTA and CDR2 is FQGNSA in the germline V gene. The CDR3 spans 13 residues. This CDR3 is CASSPSSNQPQHF. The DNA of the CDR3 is TGTGCCAGCAGTCCCAGTAGCAATCAGCCCCAGCATTTT. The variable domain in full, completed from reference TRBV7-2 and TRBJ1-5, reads GAGVSQSPSNKVTEKGKDVELRCDPISGHTALYWYRQSLGQGLEFLIYFQGNSAPDKSGLPSDRFSAERTGGSVSTLTIQRTQQEDSAVYLCASSPSSNQPQHFGDGTRLSIL.

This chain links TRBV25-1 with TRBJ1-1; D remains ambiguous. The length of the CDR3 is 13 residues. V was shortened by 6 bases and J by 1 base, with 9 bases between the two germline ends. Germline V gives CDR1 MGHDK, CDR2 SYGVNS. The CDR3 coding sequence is TGTGCCAGCAGGATGACTGCGAACACTGAAGCTTTCTTT. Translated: CASRMTANTEAFF.

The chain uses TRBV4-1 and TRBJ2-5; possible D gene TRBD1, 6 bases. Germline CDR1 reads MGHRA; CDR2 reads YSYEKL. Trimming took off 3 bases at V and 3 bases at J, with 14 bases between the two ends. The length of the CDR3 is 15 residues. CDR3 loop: CASSQDPGAEETQYF. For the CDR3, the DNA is TGCGCCAGCAGCCAGGATCCAGGGGCGGAAGAGACCCAGTACTTC.

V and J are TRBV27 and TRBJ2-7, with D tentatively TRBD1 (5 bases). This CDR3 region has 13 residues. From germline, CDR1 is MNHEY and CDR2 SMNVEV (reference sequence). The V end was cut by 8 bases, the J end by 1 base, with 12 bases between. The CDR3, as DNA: TGTGCCAGCGGCTACCGACAGTCCTACGAGCAGTACTTC. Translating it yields CASGYRQSYEQYF.

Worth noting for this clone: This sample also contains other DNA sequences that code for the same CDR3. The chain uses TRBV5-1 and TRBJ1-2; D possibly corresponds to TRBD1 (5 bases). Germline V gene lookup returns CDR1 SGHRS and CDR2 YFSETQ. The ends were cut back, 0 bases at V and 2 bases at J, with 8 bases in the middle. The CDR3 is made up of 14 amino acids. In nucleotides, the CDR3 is TGCGCCAGCAGCTTGGATCGACAGAACTATGGCTACACCTTC. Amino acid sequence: CASSLDRQNYGYTF.

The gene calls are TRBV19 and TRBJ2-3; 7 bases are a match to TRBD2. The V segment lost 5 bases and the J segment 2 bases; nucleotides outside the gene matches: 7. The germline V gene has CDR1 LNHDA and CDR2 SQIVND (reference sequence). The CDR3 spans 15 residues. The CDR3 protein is CASSGSGGPTDTQYF. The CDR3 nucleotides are TGTGCCAGTAGTGGGTCGGGAGGACCCACAGATACGCAGTATTTT.

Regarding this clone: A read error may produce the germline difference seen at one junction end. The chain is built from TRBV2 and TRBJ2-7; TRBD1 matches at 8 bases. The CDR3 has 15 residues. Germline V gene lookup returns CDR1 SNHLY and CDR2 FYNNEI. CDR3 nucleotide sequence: TGTGCCAGCACTGAAAGGGGGACAGGCGCCTACGAGCAGTACTTC. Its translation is CASTERGTGAYEQYF.

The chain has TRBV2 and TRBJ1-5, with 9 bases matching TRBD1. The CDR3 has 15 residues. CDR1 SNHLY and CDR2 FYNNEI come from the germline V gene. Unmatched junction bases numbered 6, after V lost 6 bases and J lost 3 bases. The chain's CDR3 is CASRRGQGNNQPQHF. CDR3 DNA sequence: TGTGCCAGCAGGAGGGGACAGGGAAACAATCAGCCCCAGCATTTT.

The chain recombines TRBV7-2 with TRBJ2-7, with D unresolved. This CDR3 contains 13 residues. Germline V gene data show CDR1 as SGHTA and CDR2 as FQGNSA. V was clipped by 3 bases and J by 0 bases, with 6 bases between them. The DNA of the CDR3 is TGTGCCAGCAGCTTTTCTAGCTCCTACGAGCAGTACTTC. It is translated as CASSFSSSYEQYF.

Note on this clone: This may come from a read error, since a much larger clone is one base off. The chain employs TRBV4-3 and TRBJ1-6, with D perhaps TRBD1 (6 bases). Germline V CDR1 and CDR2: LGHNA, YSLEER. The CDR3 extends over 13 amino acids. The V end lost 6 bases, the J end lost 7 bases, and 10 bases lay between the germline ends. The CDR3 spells CASREQGNSPLHF. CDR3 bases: TGCGCCAGCAGGGAACAGGGAAATTCACCCCTCCACTTT.